This T cell receptor beta chain comes out of a study of T cell repertoires in cytomegalovirus infection (dated by TCRdb to about 2019). The study in broad terms: Alongside well-studied HLA-B-restricted epitopes, the peptide stimulations were aimed at recently identified HLA-C-restricted CMV epitopes, whose presentation resists viral immunomodulation. Donor HLA type was relevant to the analysis, because carriage of CMV infection together with the matching HLA type was indicated by public TCR beta signatures.

This specimen's treatment or condition label, per the study, means: in vitro stimulation with specific CMV peptide epitopes to enrich CMV-specific T cells. Results the study describes overall, beyond this receptor: The ex vivo response was dominated by HLA-C-restricted CMV-specific TCR beta clonotypes, which also provided the single most frequent clonotype in two of eight donors. In both this cohort and an independent cohort of several hundred donors, the cumulative frequency of public TCR beta family members distinguished carriers of CMV infection plus the relevant HLA type.

TCRdb lists the instrument as Illumina HiSeq 1500. Clones were called with MiXCR by TCRdb after fastp trimmed the public reads at Q25, and only in-frame beta chains were retained. Merged by CDR3 protein, the rows form single entries marked with the most common genes and DNA. A total of about 280,000 distinct CDR3 sequences appear in this sample, less than 25% of them only once. Under 25% of the sample comes from the top ten. This clonotype was detected only a few times. Its antigen specificity is not known. Base qualities are not at hand, and no much larger clone is one base apart. Via the germline V gene, CDR1 is SGHTS and CDR2 YDEGEE. Including cysteine and phenylalanine, the CDR3 has 15 amino acids. Just the 45-base CDR3 DNA is kept, in frame starting at base 1. Deletion took 0 bases off V and 0 bases off J, with a span of 9 bases between the germline ends.

The chain employs TRBV5-8 and TRBJ1-1, with TRBD1 tentatively as D gene (6 bases match). The sequence came from a human donor in good health (CMV status not recorded). Some clones in this sample may be carry-over from other donors' samples. Source: cultured PBMCs, taken from culture after CMV antigen stimulation. The encoded CDR3 is CASSLAGALNTEAFF. The nucleotide sequence reads TGTGCCAGCAGCTTGGCAGGGGCTTTGAACACTGAAGCTTTCTTT.